What follows describes a single T cell receptor beta chain. What it binds is unknown. Germline CDR1 SGHDT, CDR2 YYEEEE. There are 15 residues in the CDR3. V lost 4 bases and J 3 bases, leaving 16 bases between the germline ends. The source of the sample is a study of response to subunit inactivated influenza vaccine. Findings of the study overall: The authors suggested that few new T cells are recruited per seasonal influenza vaccination.

TCRdb used MiXCR to reprocess the RT-PCR reads, holding one entry per CDR3 protein. The repertoire includes roughly 760,000 distinct CDR3 sequences, less than 25% of them detected once, and about 9.4% sits in the top ten. The chain employs TRBV5-6 and TRBJ2-5; the D gene could be TRBD1 or TRBD2 (5 bases each). This TCR came from a man between 45 and 60 years old who received an inactivated influenza vaccine. The sequenced sample was PBMCs from blood, obtained approximately 5 days after vaccination. The CDR3 region is CASSPTGAGKETQYF. CDR3 DNA sequence: TGTGCCAGCAGCCCGACCGGGGCAGGGAAAGAGACCCAGTACTTC.